The 25 T cell receptor beta chains presented below share a single source sample, sequenced in a study of OX40 agonist ivuxolimab in advanced cancers. The assay was immunoSEQ multiplex PCR, and TCRdb's table has in-frame clones only and misses some. The top ten clones hold 0.15% to 0.2% of a sample with about 86,000 clones, about 91% of them seen once. Specimen: CD4+ or CD8+ T cells sorted from blood, collected in a trial of the OX40 agonist ivuxolimab. These receptors all stem from an adult with an advanced solid tumor such as melanoma, head and neck, liver or kidney cancer.

This chain connects TRBV5-4 to TRBJ2-2, with a weak D call TRBD2 (5 bases). This CDR3 contains 15 residues. The germline V gene encodes CDR1 SGHNT and CDR2 YYREEE (reference sequence). V dropped 6 bases and J dropped 6 bases, with 18 bases sitting between them. For the CDR3, the DNA is TGTGCCAGCAACCCCACCGGAGGCATGGCCGGGGAGCTGTTTTTT. Protein: CASNPTGGMAGELFF.

The V and J genes are TRBV5-1 and TRBJ1-2; D is possibly TRBD1 (5 bases). Deletions cut 4 bases from V and 4 bases from J, with 11 bases between. The CDR3 consists of 13 residues. Germline-derived CDR1 and CDR2 are SGHRS and YFSETQ. CDR3: CASSLQGGYGYTF. CDR3 coding DNA: TGCGCCAGCAGCCTGCAGGGAGGCTATGGCTACACCTTC.

The chain combines TRBV6-5 with TRBJ1-1; the match to TRBD1 covers 11 bases. Germline V gene lookup returns CDR1 MNHEY and CDR2 SVGAGI. J was trimmed by 1 base and V by 7 bases; bases with no gene match: 5. The CDR3 contains 15 residues. The CDR3 bases are TGTGCCAGCAAAGGACAGGGGGCGTCGAACACTGAAGCTTTCTTT. Translation: CASKGQGASNTEAFF.

The V call is TRBV9, the J call TRBJ2-3; TRBD2 aligns across 7 bases. This CDR3 has 15 amino acids. Germline V gives CDR1 SGDLS, CDR2 YYNGEE. V lost 4 bases to trimming and J lost 2 bases; unmatched junction nucleotides: 7. The CDR3 sequence is CASSTPSGTTDTQYF. DNA of the CDR3: TGTGCCAGCAGCACTCCTAGCGGAACCACAGATACGCAGTATTTT.

As DNA, the CDR3 is TGTGCCAGCAGTTTGGGGACGGACCTCTACGAGCAGTACGTC. Translation gives CASSLGTDLYEQYV. This chain links TRBV28 with TRBJ2-7; D is possibly TRBD1 or TRBD2 (5 bases each). From germline, CDR1 is MDHEN and CDR2 SYDVKM. V lost 3 bases to trimming and J lost 3 bases, with 12 bases between them. The CDR3 consists of 14 residues.

The rearrangement uses TRBV2 and TRBJ1-5; TRBD1 is a possible D gene (6 bases). CDR3 size: 13 residues. Trimming cost V 7 bases and J 4 bases, with 11 bases left between them. Germline CDR1 SNHLY, CDR2 FYNNEI. CDR3 in DNA: TGTGCCAGCATAGCTACAGGGAATCAGCCCCAGCATTTT. Encoded protein: CASIATGNQPQHF. The whole variable domain, remainder taken from reference TRBV2 and TRBJ1-5, is EPEVTQTPSHQVTQMGQEVILRCVPISNHLYFYWYRQILGQKVEFLVSFYNNEISEKSEIFDDQFSVERPDGSNFTLKIRSTKLEDSAMYFCASIATGNQPQHFGDGTRLSIL.

The V and J genes are TRBV28 and TRBJ2-3, with TRBD1 matching 10 bases. The CDR3 spans 16 residues. Unmatched junction bases numbered 5, after V lost 0 bases and J lost 5 bases. From germline, CDR1 is MDHEN and CDR2 SYDVKM. The CDR3 here is CASSLWTGGVRDTQYF. The DNA of the CDR3 is TGTGCCAGCAGTTTATGGACAGGGGGCGTTCGAGATACGCAGTATTTT. The full variable domain, completed using reference TRBV28 and TRBJ2-3, is DVKVTQSSRYLVKRTGEKVFLECVQDMDHENMFWYRQDPGLGLRLIYFSYDVKMKEKGDIPEGYSVSREKKERFSLILESASTNQTSMYLCASSLWTGGVRDTQYFGPGTRLTVL.

The chain is built from TRBV5-1 and TRBJ2-1; tentatively, D is TRBD1 (5 bases). The CDR3 totals 15 residues. CDR1 is SGHRS and CDR2 is YFSETQ in the germline V gene. V was cut by 4 bases and J by 0 bases, with 11 bases left in between. The CDR3 nucleotides read TGCGCCAGCAGCCCAACAGGCGACTCCTACAATGAGCAGTTCTTC. Its protein is CASSPTGDSYNEQFF.

The rearrangement uses TRBV18 and TRBJ2-3; 8 bases align to TRBD1. This CDR3 has 18 amino acids. Trimming at V came to 2 bases and at J to 8 bases, leaving 18 bases not matched to a gene. CDR1 is KGHSH and CDR2 is LQKENI in the germline V gene. CDR3 sequence reads: CASSPFKFDRGNIGTQYF. In DNA, the CDR3 is TGTGCCAGCTCACCATTCAAGTTTGACAGGGGTAATATAGGTACGCAGTATTTT.

This chain links TRBV29-1 with TRBJ2-3; D is possibly TRBD2 (6 bases). Trimming pared 7 bases from V and 0 bases from J, leaving 17 bases between. Germline V gene data show CDR1 as SQVTM and CDR2 as ANQGSEA. The CDR3 is 15 residues long. In DNA form, the CDR3 reads TGCAGCGGGACCGTGGGGGGATTCAGCACAGATACGCAGTATTTT. Encoded protein: CSGTVGGFSTDTQYF.

This clone has only one observation. V is TRBV7-2 and J is TRBJ2-7; D uncertain. The CDR3 is 15 amino acids. Trimming cost V 5 bases and J 1 base, with 15 bases left between them. The germline V gene has CDR1 SGHTA and CDR2 FQGNSA. CDR3 amino acids: CASSAQGPLSYEQYF. CDR3 DNA sequence: TGTGCCAGCAGCGCACAAGGCCCCCTGTCCTACGAGCAGTACTTC.

The rearrangement uses TRBV6-6 and TRBJ2-1, with 9 bases that match TRBD1. Germline lookup yields CDR1 MNHNY and CDR2 SVGAGI (reference sequence). Trimming at V came to 6 bases and at J to 8 bases, leaving 11 bases not matched to a gene. This CDR3 comprises 15 residues. Here the CDR3 DNA reads TGTGCCAGCAGGGAACCGGGACAGGGAGGCGATGAGCAGTTCTTC. This sequence encodes CASREPGQGGDEQFF.

The J gene is TRBJ1-2, the V gene TRBV18; 8 bases fit TRBD1. J lost 1 base, V lost 8 bases, and 6 bases had no gene match. Per the germline V gene, CDR1 is KGHSH and CDR2 is LQKENI. The CDR3 covers 14 residues. CDR3 loop: CASKGQEDNYGYTF. Here the CDR3 DNA reads TGTGCCAGCAAGGGACAGGAGGATAACTATGGCTACACCTTC.

The V gene is TRBV14, the J gene TRBJ1-1; TRBD1 matches at 7 bases. Germline assignment: CDR1 SGHDN and CDR2 FVKESK. This CDR3 has 14 residues. J gave up 9 bases and V 3 bases, and 10 bases lay outside the gene matches. The CDR3 sequence: CASSHLWDSFKAFF. CDR3 coding DNA: TGTGCCAGCAGCCACCTATGGGACAGTTTCAAAGCTTTCTTT.

This clone was found once. The chain has TRBV28 and TRBJ2-7; 9 bases line up with TRBD1. Germline lookup yields CDR1 MDHEN and CDR2 SYDVKM. This CDR3 spans 14 amino acids. V shed 5 bases and J 0 bases; nucleotides not matched to a gene: 2. Here the CDR3 reads CASSPQGASYEQYV. The CDR3, as DNA: TGTGCCAGCAGTCCACAGGGGGCCTCCTACGAGCAGTACGTC.

V and J are TRBV15 and TRBJ1-5; D remains unclear. The CDR3 is made up of 15 amino acids. V lost 0 bases and J lost 0, with 6 bases in between. Germline V lookup: CDR1 LNHNV, CDR2 YYDKDF (reference sequence). DNA for the CDR3: TGTGCCACCAGCAGAGATCAGGATAGCAATCAGCCCCAGCATTTT. This sequence encodes CATSRDQDSNQPQHF.

This sequence joins TRBV6-6 and TRBJ1-2; no clear D gene. CDR1 is MNHNY, CDR2 SVGAGI, per germline (reference sequence). Trimming took 6 bases from V and 6 from J, leaving 23 bases between them. There are 16 residues in the CDR3. The CDR3 DNA sequence: TGTGCCAGCAGACCCGGAGCAGTGGTTCTTACTGATGGCTACACCTTC. Translating it yields CASRPGAVVLTDGYTF.

This clone was recorded once. The V call is TRBV5-4, the J call TRBJ1-2; D unresolved. The CDR3 runs 13 residues. V was trimmed by 0 bases and J by 8 bases, leaving 11 bases between them. CDR1 and CDR2 (germline): SGHNT, YYREEE (reference sequence). The CDR3: CASSLASSGGYTF. The CDR3 DNA sequence: TGTGCCAGCAGCTTGGCCTCTTCAGGCGGCTACACCTTC.

The V call is TRBV18, the J call TRBJ1-2, with 11 bases aligning to TRBD1. The junction had 3 bases not matched to a gene; V was cut back by 3 bases and J by 3 bases. Looked up from germline, CDR1 is KGHSH and CDR2 is LQKENI. The length of the CDR3 is 15 residues. Written as DNA, the CDR3 is TGTGCCAGCTCACCCGGGACAGGGGGAGACTATGGCTACACCTTC. Protein: CASSPGTGGDYGYTF.

V is TRBV6-5 and J is TRBJ1-1, with D possibly matching TRBD1 (5 bases). Between the trimmed V and J ends, which lost 7 bases and 1 base, there was a span of 16 bases. Germline V gene data show CDR1 as MNHEY and CDR2 as SVGAGI. This CDR3 is 15 amino acids long. CDR3 sequence: CASTRAPQGNTEAFF. The CDR3 nucleotides are TGTGCCAGCACCAGGGCCCCGCAGGGGAACACTGAAGCTTTCTTT.

The V call is TRBV5-1, the J call TRBJ1-2, with TRBD1 matching over 10 bases. After removal of 2 bases from V and 5 bases from J, the junction contained 3 bases not matched to a gene. The CDR3 contains 14 residues. Germline values: CDR1 SGHRS, CDR2 YFSETQ. The CDR3 region is CASSLGTGAYGYTF. The CDR3 coding sequence is TGCGCCAGCAGCTTAGGGACAGGGGCGTATGGCTACACCTTC.

The chain couples TRBV7-3 to TRBJ2-2, with D hard to call. Looked up from germline, CDR1 is SGHTA and CDR2 is FQGTGA. The CDR3 extends over 15 amino acids. V was trimmed by 4 bases and J by 6 bases, leaving 15 bases between them. The CDR3 reads CASSSKGTQAGELFF. CDR3 nucleotides: TGTGCCAGCAGCTCGAAGGGCACCCAGGCCGGGGAGCTGTTTTTT.

The gene calls are TRBV10-3 and TRBJ1-2; TRBD1 agrees at 9 bases. J gave up 6 bases and V 3 bases, and 11 bases lay outside the gene matches. The CDR3 runs 16 residues. The V gene's germline CDR1 is ENHRY and CDR2 SYGVKD. CDR3: CAISETGQGRSDGYTF. CDR3 sequence (DNA): TGTGCCATCAGTGAAACGGGACAGGGAAGGTCCGATGGCTACACCTTC.

V is TRBV7-2 and J is TRBJ2-1; D gene ambiguous. Germline V gives CDR1 SGHTA, CDR2 FQGNSA. Trimming cost V 8 bases and J 0 bases, with 11 bases left between them. The CDR3 is 14 amino acids. The DNA of the CDR3 is TGTGCCAGCGTCCCCCGGGCCTCCTACAATGAGCAGTTCTTC. Its protein is CASVPRASYNEQFF.

This rearrangement joins TRBV13 to TRBJ2-5; D possibly corresponds to TRBD2 (5 bases). CDR1 is PRHDT, CDR2 FYEKMQ, per germline (reference sequence). This CDR3 is 11 amino acids long. Trimming took off 5 bases at V and 5 bases at J, with 6 bases between the two ends. CDR3 protein: CASSRGETQYF. The CDR3 bases are TGTGCCAGCAGCCGAGGGGAGACCCAGTACTTC.